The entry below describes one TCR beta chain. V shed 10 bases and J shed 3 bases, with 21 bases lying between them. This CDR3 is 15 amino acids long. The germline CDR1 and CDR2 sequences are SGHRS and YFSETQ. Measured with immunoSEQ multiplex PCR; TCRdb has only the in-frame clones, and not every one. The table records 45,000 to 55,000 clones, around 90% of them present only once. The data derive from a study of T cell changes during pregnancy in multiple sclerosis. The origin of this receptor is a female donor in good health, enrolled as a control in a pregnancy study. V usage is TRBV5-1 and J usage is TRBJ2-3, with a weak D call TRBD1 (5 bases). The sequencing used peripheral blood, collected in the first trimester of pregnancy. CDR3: CASFPGQGPTDTQYF. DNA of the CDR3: TGCGCCTCCTTTCCGGGTCAGGGTCCGACAGATACGCAGTATTTT.